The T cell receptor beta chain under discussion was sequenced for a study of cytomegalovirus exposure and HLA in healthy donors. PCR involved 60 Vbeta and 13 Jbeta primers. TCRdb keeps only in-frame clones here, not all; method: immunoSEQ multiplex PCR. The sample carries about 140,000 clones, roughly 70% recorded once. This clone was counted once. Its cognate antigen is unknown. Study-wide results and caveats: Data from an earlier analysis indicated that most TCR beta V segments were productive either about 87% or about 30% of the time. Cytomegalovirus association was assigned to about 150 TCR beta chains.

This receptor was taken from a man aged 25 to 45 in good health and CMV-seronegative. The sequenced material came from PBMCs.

Written as DNA, the CDR3 is TGTGCCAGCAGTGTGGGAGGGAGCACTGAAGCTTTCTTT. Protein sequence: CASSVGGSTEAFF. The J gene is TRBJ1-1, the V gene TRBV6-1; D remains ambiguous. Looked up from germline, CDR1 is MNHNS and CDR2 is SASEGT. The CDR3 consists of 13 residues. The V end was cut by 4 bases, the J end by 4 bases, with 10 bases between.